This entry concerns a single T cell receptor beta chain. Using immunoSEQ multiplex PCR, the repertoire was profiled, and TCRdb retains in-frame clones only, with some absent. The repertoire holds 95,000 to 100,000 clones, with over 90% as singletons. The data belong to a study of technical replicates of blood from several donors. The CDR3 contains 16 residues. CDR1 and CDR2 (germline): SGHRS, YFSETQ. V was clipped by 0 bases and J by 5 bases; unmatched bases: 8. The receptor's source is a human donor in good health. V is TRBV5-1 and J is TRBJ2-3, with 8 bases fitting TRBD1. Sequencing input: T cells isolated from PBMCs. The CDR3 here is CASSLATGARIDTQYF. Written as DNA, the CDR3 is TGCGCCAGCAGCTTGGCGACAGGGGCTCGGATAGATACGCAGTATTTT.